These 28 T cell receptor beta chains share one sample of origin, sequenced in a study of blood T cell repertoires in COVID-19. Produced via immunoSEQ multiplex PCR; TCRdb's table is partial and in-frame only. The sample includes some 56,000 clones, more than 75% of them seen just once. The sample taken for sequencing was peripheral blood. Every receptor here comes from a woman aged 55-69 years with COVID-19, enrolled during active disease.

This chain joins TRBV3-1 (or the pseudogene TRBV3-2) and TRBJ2-2, with 12 nucleotides matching TRBD2. The CDR3 spans 17 residues. CDR1 is LGHDT and CDR2 is YNNKEL in the germline V gene (reference sequence). Trimming cost V 5 bases and J 5 bases; bases outside gene matches: 9. The DNA for the CDR3 is TGTGCCAGCAGCTTAGGACTAGCGGGAAGGAAAACCGGGGAGCTGTTTTTT. Translation gives CASSLGLAGRKTGELFF.

The chain recombines TRBV28 with TRBJ1-6; TRBD1 agrees at 9 bases. Germline CDR1 reads MDHEN; CDR2 reads SYDVKM. The V gene end was trimmed by 5 bases and the J gene end by 7 bases; junction bases not matched to a gene: 6. This CDR3 region has 15 residues. The DNA of the CDR3 is TGTGCCAGCAGTGCCCGGGACAGGGCAAATTCACCCCTCCACTTT. Residues: CASSARDRANSPLHF.

This chain uses TRBV6-4 with TRBJ2-1, with 14 nucleotides matching TRBD2. Germline CDR1 is MRHNA and CDR2 is SNTAGT. The CDR3 covers 17 residues. Unmatched junction bases numbered 2, after V lost 4 bases and J lost 0 bases. The CDR3, as DNA: TGTGCCAGCAGTGTGGGGACTAGCGGGAGCTCCTACAATGAGCAGTTCTTC. Protein product: CASSVGTSGSSYNEQFF.

This rearrangement joins TRBV11-3 to TRBJ2-7; 8 bases are a match to TRBD1. The trim removed 5 bases at V and 3 bases at J, leaving 9 bases unmatched. This CDR3 region has 15 residues. Germline CDR1 and CDR2: SGHNT and YENEEA. The CDR3 region is CASSPRTGLFYEQYF. CDR3 coding DNA: TGTGCCAGCAGCCCGAGGACAGGGCTTTTCTACGAGCAGTACTTC.

V gene TRBV19 combines with J gene TRBJ2-1; D is possibly TRBD2 (6 bases). Deletions cut 8 bases from V and 2 bases from J, with 13 bases between. The CDR3 has 14 residues. CDR1 is LNHDA and CDR2 is SQIVND in the germline V gene (reference sequence). For the CDR3, the DNA is TGTGCCAGTCGGCGGGGCGCCACCTACAATGAGCAGTTCTTC. This codes for CASRRGATYNEQFF.

Comments on this clone: This clone may be a read error of a much larger clone one base away. The CDR3 region has the DNA TGTGCCAGCAGTTTGCAGGAAAGCCTGAATGAGCAGTTCTTC. Translation gives CASSLQESLNEQFF. The chain carries TRBV6-6 and TRBJ2-1; no reliable D call. Germline loops: CDR1 MNHNY, CDR2 SVGAGI (reference sequence). The germline V and J ends were trimmed by 4 bases and 7 bases, with 14 bases remaining between them. This CDR3 is 14 amino acids long.

This clone was seen just once. V gene TRBV6-5 combines with J gene TRBJ2-2, with D maybe TRBD1 (5 bases). The CDR3 totals 16 residues. V was clipped by 0 bases and J by 4 bases, with 12 bases between them. From germline, CDR1 is MNHEY and CDR2 SVGAGI. The CDR3 DNA reads as TGTGCCAGCAGTTACTCTGGGCAGGGCCGCACCGGGGAGCTGTTTTTT. Translation: CASSYSGQGRTGELFF.

J is TRBJ2-2 and V is TRBV2; 10 bases agree with TRBD1. The CDR3 covers 15 residues. Trimming removed 4 bases from V and 4 bases from J; junction bases left unmatched: 3. Germline V CDR1 and CDR2: SNHLY, FYNNEI. CDR3 DNA: TGTGCCAGCAGTGGCGGGACAGGGGCCACCGGGGAGCTGTTTTTT. Amino acids: CASSGGTGATGELFF.

This chain uses TRBV6-5 with TRBJ1-2; D is perhaps TRBD1 (5 bases). Per the germline V gene, CDR1 is MNHEY and CDR2 is SVGAGI. V was trimmed by 6 bases and J by 8 bases, leaving 22 bases between them. CDR3 length: 15 amino acids. The CDR3 protein is CASRSGEGRLQGYTF. CDR3 DNA: TGTGCCAGCAGGTCCGGGGAGGGACGCCTACAGGGCTACACCTTC.

The V and J genes are TRBV5-5 and TRBJ2-7; 8 nucleotides line up with TRBD1. J gave up 5 bases and V 4 bases, and 17 bases lay outside the gene matches. This CDR3 contains 17 residues. Germline V gives CDR1 SGHKS, CDR2 YYEKEE (reference sequence). The CDR3 reads CASSPILRQGAPHEQYF. The CDR3, as DNA: TGTGCCAGCAGCCCAATCCTTCGGCAGGGGGCCCCCCACGAGCAGTACTTC.

This clone showed up just once. The rearrangement links TRBV10-2 to TRBJ2-3, with 8 bases aligning to TRBD2. The V and J ends lost 4 bases and 4 bases, in that order; junction bases with no gene match: 7. The CDR3 has 15 residues. CDR1 and CDR2 (germline): WSHSY, SAAADI. The chain's CDR3 is CASSAGSGMADTQYF. In DNA, the CDR3 is TGCGCCAGCAGTGCAGGTAGCGGGATGGCAGATACGCAGTATTTT.

This sequence joins TRBV7-9 and TRBJ1-2; maybe TRBD1 (5 bases). Germline V gene sequence: CDR1 SEHNR, CDR2 FQNEAQ (reference sequence). With 4 bases removed from V and 7 bases from J, the gap between germline ends came to 16 bases. The CDR3 loop spans 14 amino acids. This chain's CDR3 is CASSSPGGVGGYTF. The CDR3 nucleotides read TGTGCCAGCAGCTCCCCTGGGGGGGTTGGTGGCTACACCTTC.

The J gene is TRBJ2-5, the V gene TRBV5-4; 8 bases map to TRBD2. The CDR3 runs to 15 residues. V trimming: 4 bases; J trimming: 5 bases; junction bases outside the gene matches: 10. Germline CDR1 and CDR2: SGHNT and YYREEE (reference sequence). As DNA, the CDR3 is TGTGCCAGCAGCGGCACTGGACTAGCCGGTGAGACCCAGTACTTC. Residues: CASSGTGLAGETQYF.

The CDR3 sequence is CASAQGGATSSGANVLTF. The CDR3 coding sequence is TGTGCCAGCGCCCAAGGAGGGGCCACCAGCTCTGGGGCCAACGTCCTGACTTTC. The chain combines TRBV7-3 with TRBJ2-6; the D gene is possibly TRBD2 (6 bases). Trimming removed 8 bases at V and 0 bases at J, with 20 bases between. The CDR3 extends over 18 amino acids. Germline V gene lookup returns CDR1 SGHTA and CDR2 FQGTGA.

The CDR3: CASSTIAGGGVETQYF. The CDR3 DNA reads as TGTGCCAGCAGTACAATAGCGGGGGGAGGAGTGGAGACCCAGTACTTC. The chain employs TRBV6-2 or TRBV6-3 and TRBJ2-5; 10 bases are a match to TRBD2. CDR3 size: 16 residues. V dropped 5 bases and J dropped 5; count of bases not matched to a gene: 11. The germline V gene encodes CDR1 MNHEY and CDR2 SVGEGT.

V gene TRBV11-2 combines with J gene TRBJ2-1, with 9 positions matching TRBD2. Germline CDR1 SGHAT, CDR2 FQNNGV. The V gene end was trimmed by 5 bases and the J gene end by 4 bases; junction bases not matched to a gene: 6. The CDR3 is made up of 15 amino acids. CDR3 DNA: TGTGCCAGCAGCCAGACTAGCGGTTTTTACAATGAGCAGTTCTTC. The encoded protein is CASSQTSGFYNEQFF. Full variable domain (missing parts from reference TRBV11-2 and TRBJ2-1): EAGVAQSPRYKIIEKRQSVAFWCNPISGHATLYWYQQILGQGPKLLIQFQNNGVVDDSQLPKDRFSAERLKGVDSTLKIQPAKLEDSAVYLCASSQTSGFYNEQFFGPGTRLTVL.

Turning to this clone: This same CDR3 is encoded by further DNA sequences in the sample. V is TRBV7-9 and J is TRBJ2-3; D perhaps matches TRBD2 (6 bases). The germline gives CDR1 SEHNR, CDR2 FQNEAQ (reference sequence). V was pared by 5 bases and J by 2 bases, with 11 bases between. The CDR3 runs 14 residues. CDR3 residues: CASSPRDFTDTQYF. The DNA of the CDR3 is TGTGCCAGCAGCCCCCGGGACTTCACAGATACGCAGTATTTT. The whole variable domain, filled in from reference TRBV7-9 and TRBJ2-3, reads DTGVSQNPRHKITKRGQNVTFRCDPISEHNRLYWYRQTLGQGPEFLTYFQNEAQLEKSRLLSDRFSAERPKGSFSTLEIQRTEQGDSAMYLCASSPRDFTDTQYFGPGTRLTVL.

This clone has only a few counts. This rearrangement joins TRBV19 to TRBJ2-2, with TRBD1 identical over 9 bases. Germline assignment: CDR1 LNHDA and CDR2 SQIVND (reference sequence). Trimming cost V 8 bases and J 3 bases; bases outside gene matches: 10. The CDR3 length is 16 residues. The CDR3 DNA is TGTGCCAGTTTACCTTACTGGGACAGGGACACCGGGGAGCTGTTTTTT. Protein product: CASLPYWDRDTGELFF.

This chain's CDR3 is CASSPGHVGETQYF. CDR3 bases: TGTGCCAGCTCACCCGGACACGTAGGGGAGACCCAGTACTTC. The chain recombines TRBV18 with TRBJ2-5; tentative D call: TRBD1 (5 bases). CDR3 length: 14 residues. V shed 3 bases and J shed 5 bases, with 13 bases lying between them. Germline V gene lookup returns CDR1 KGHSH and CDR2 LQKENI.

CDR3 DNA sequence: TGTGCCAGCACCCAAAGGACAGGGTACGAGCAGTACTTC. It translates to CASTQRTGYEQYF. The chain has TRBV6-6 and TRBJ2-7, with 8 bases identical to TRBD1. CDR3 length: 13 residues. J lost 4 bases, V lost 7 bases, and 6 bases had no gene match. Per germline, CDR1 MNHNY and CDR2 SVGAGI (reference sequence).

This chain connects TRBV11-2 to TRBJ1-4; a weak D match, TRBD1 (6 bases). Germline-derived CDR1 and CDR2 are SGHAT and FQNNGV. The CDR3 consists of 15 residues. The V end was cut by 4 bases, the J end by 5 bases, with 14 bases between. This CDR3 is CASSSIDRRNEKLFF. The CDR3 bases are TGTGCCAGCAGCTCCATCGACAGGAGAAATGAAAAACTGTTTTTT.

The rearrangement uses TRBV27 and TRBJ1-5; D uncertain. Germline loops: CDR1 MNHEY, CDR2 SMNVEV (reference sequence). V was cut by 5 bases and J by 5 bases, with 10 bases left in between. CDR3 length: 13 residues. As DNA, the CDR3 is TGTGCCAGCAGTACCCGCCGGGATCAGCCCCAGCATTTT. Translated: CASSTRRDQPQHF.

V usage is TRBV28 and J usage is TRBJ1-1; tentative D call: TRBD1 (6 bases). The V end lost 6 bases, the J end lost 0 bases, and 14 bases lay between the germline ends. This CDR3 has 15 residues. Germline-derived CDR1 and CDR2 are MDHEN and SYDVKM. CDR3 DNA: TGTGCCAGCAGAAATTGGGGGCGGATGAACACTGAAGCTTTCTTT. Its protein is CASRNWGRMNTEAFF. The variable domain in full, completed from reference TRBV28 and TRBJ1-1, reads DVKVTQSSRYLVKRTGEKVFLECVQDMDHENMFWYRQDPGLGLRLIYFSYDVKMKEKGDIPEGYSVSREKKERFSLILESASTNQTSMYLCASRNWGRMNTEAFFGQGTRLTVV.

Here the CDR3 reads CASTPGQRYTF. DNA for the CDR3: TGTGCCAGTACCCCGGGACAGCGCTACACCTTC. The rearrangement uses TRBV6-5 and TRBJ1-2, with 7 bases lining up with TRBD1. Germline CDR1 reads MNHEY; CDR2 reads SVGAGI. V trimming: 9 bases; J trimming: 9 bases; junction bases outside the gene matches: 7. The CDR3 extends over 11 amino acids.

V usage is TRBV29-1 and J usage is TRBJ1-1, with D hard to call. V was pared by 5 bases and J by 5 bases, with 12 bases between. This CDR3 is 12 amino acids long. The germline V gene has CDR1 SQVTM and CDR2 ANQGSEA. CDR3: CSVRSPRTEAFF. The DNA for the CDR3 is TGCAGCGTTCGTAGTCCGAGGACTGAAGCTTTCTTT.

CDR3 sequence reads: CASSRMDRGIIDEQYF. The CDR3 bases are TGTGCCAGCAGCAGAATGGACAGGGGAATTATCGACGAGCAGTACTTC. The V call is TRBV5-6, the J call TRBJ2-7, with 9 positions matching TRBD1. CDR3 length: 16 amino acids. V was pared by 4 bases and J by 5 bases, with 13 bases of the junction left unmatched. Germline CDR1 is SGHDT and CDR2 is YYEEEE.

The chain combines TRBV7-3 with TRBJ2-3; D is perhaps TRBD1 (7 bases). The V gene lost 2 bases and the J gene lost 2 bases, with 14 bases spanning the gap. Germline V gene sequence: CDR1 SGHTA, CDR2 FQGTGA. The CDR3 length is 16 residues. The CDR3 is CASSLVSRGATDTQYF. In DNA form, the CDR3 reads TGTGCCAGCAGCTTAGTCAGCAGGGGGGCCACAGATACGCAGTATTTT. Based on the CDR3 plus reference TRBV7-3 and TRBJ2-3, the full variable domain is GAGVSQTPSNKVTEKGKYVELRCDPISGHTALYWYRQSLGQGPEFLIYFQGTGAADDSGLPNDRFFAVRPEGSVSTLKIQRTERGDSAVYLCASSLVSRGATDTQYFGPGTRLTVL.

The chain couples TRBV5-1 to TRBJ1-2; D is perhaps TRBD1 (6 bases). Between the trimmed V and J ends, which lost 1 base and 2 bases, there was a span of 12 bases. Looked up from germline, CDR1 is SGHRS and CDR2 is YFSETQ. The CDR3 runs to 15 residues. The CDR3 loop is CASSLTGLVNYGYTF. CDR3 in DNA: TGCGCCAGCAGCTTGACAGGGTTGGTGAACTATGGCTACACCTTC.